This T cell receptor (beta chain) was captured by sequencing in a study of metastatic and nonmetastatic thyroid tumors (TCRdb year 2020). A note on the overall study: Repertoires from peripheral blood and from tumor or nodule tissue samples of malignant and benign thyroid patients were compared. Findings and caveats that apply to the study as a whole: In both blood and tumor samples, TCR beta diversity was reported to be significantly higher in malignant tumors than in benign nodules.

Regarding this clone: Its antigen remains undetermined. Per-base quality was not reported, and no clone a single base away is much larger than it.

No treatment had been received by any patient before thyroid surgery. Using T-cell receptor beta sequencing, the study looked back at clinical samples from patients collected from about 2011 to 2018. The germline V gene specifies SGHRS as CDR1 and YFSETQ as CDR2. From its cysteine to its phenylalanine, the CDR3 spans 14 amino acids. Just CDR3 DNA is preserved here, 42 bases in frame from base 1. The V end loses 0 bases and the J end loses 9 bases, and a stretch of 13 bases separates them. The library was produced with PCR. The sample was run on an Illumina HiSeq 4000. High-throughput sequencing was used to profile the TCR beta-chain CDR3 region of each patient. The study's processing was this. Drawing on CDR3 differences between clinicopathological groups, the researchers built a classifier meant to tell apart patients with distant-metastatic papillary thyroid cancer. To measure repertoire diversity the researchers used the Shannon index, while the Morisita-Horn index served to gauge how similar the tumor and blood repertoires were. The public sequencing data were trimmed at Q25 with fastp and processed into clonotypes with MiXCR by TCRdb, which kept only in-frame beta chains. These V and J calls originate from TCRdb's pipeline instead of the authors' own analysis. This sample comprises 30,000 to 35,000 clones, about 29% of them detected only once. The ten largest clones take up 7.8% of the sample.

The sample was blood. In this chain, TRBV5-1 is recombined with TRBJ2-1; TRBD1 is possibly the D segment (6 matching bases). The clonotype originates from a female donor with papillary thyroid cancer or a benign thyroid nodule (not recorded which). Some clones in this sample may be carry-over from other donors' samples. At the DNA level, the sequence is TGCGCCAGCAGCTTGGAGGGGGTGGGGCTTGAGCAGTTCTTC. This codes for CASSLEGVGLEQFF.